This T cell receptor (beta chain) was identified in a study of T-cell memory formation after mild COVID-19. Study information: Clusters were largely donor specific.

5'RACE primed from the constant segment yielded TCR alpha and TCR beta cDNA libraries bearing sample barcodes and UMIs. TCRdb analysed the 5' RACE reads with MiXCR anew, one entry per CDR3 protein. Of tens of thousands of distinct CDR3 sequences listed, approximately 15% were seen once; the top ten hold under 45%. By share, this clonotype counts as medium-sized. What it binds is unknown. The CDR3 covers 16 residues. Trimming took 5 bases from V and 5 from J; bases not matched to a gene: 11. Germline V lookup: CDR1 DFQATT, CDR2 SNEGSKA (reference sequence). Study results and caveats: Mostly located in CM and EM were contracting CD4+ clones, with contracting CD8+ clones located in EMRA.

The V gene is TRBV20-1, the J gene TRBJ2-7; 14 bases line up with TRBD2. The sequencing input was PBMCs or a T cell subset sorted from them (not recorded which). This TCR derives from a young man who had mild COVID-19 (a few samples of this study predate the infection). Cell type and time point are not known. As DNA, the CDR3 is TGCAGTGCTTCGACTAGCGGGGGGGCCGGTTTTAACGAGCAGTACTTC. This sequence encodes CSASTSGGAGFNEQYF.